Described below is a single T cell receptor beta chain sequence and its context. Its antigen is not known. The V end lost 7 bases, the J end lost 4 bases, and 20 bases lay between the germline ends. This CDR3 has 16 amino acids. Germline CDR1 is SNHLY and CDR2 is FYNNEI. These data come from a study of shared clonotypes between healthy human individuals. Assay used: immunoSEQ multiplex PCR; TCRdb lists only in-frame clones, some missing. The sample holds about 380,000 clones, just over 95% seen once. Whole-study results and caveats: Sequencing of the sorted subsets was shown by rarefaction to be incomplete despite large depth.

The clonotype originates from a man aged 25 to 40 in good health. Sample: memory CD8+ T cells sorted from blood. Indicated subset: CD45RO+ cells pooled with CCR7-negative TemRA cells. This chain links TRBV2 with TRBJ2-1; the D gene is possibly TRBD1 (5 bases). CDR3 in DNA: TGTGCCAGCAACCCAACCGCGCGCAGGGCTTACAATGAGCAGTTCTTC. Translated, it gives CASNPTARRAYNEQFF.